This passage covers 17 T cell receptor beta chains from one sample sequenced in a study of regulatory T cells in long-lasting Graves disease. As for time point: newly diagnosed GD, antithyroid drugs for less than 3 months. PBMC RNA was the source of the TCR library. For TCR beta, libraries came from iRepertoire HTBI primers and Arm-PCR of CDR3 regions. TCRdb re-called the multiplex PCR reads with MiXCR, one entry per CDR3 protein. The sample holds around 500,000 distinct CDR3 sequences, around an eighth seen once. In addition, the sample was reused for a study of T cells in Graves' hyperthyroidism and ophthalmopathy.

Sequenced here: peripheral blood mononuclear cells (PBMCs), sampled at new diagnosis, from a patient treated with antithyroid drugs. These TCRs come from a man aged 25 to 40 with Graves disease.

This clonotype was counted at least ten times. The V call is TRBV12-3 or TRBV12-4, the J call TRBJ2-3; possible D gene TRBD2, 6 bases. This CDR3 is 15 amino acids long. V gave up 3 bases and J gave up 5 bases, with 15 bases separating them. The CDR3 loop reads CASSLTRRFGDTQYF. CDR3 nucleotides: TGTGCCAGCAGTTTGACTAGGAGGTTTGGAGATACGCAGTATTTT.

The table lists this clonotype with many counts. This rearrangement joins TRBV6-2 or TRBV6-3 to TRBJ2-1; no clear D. Germline V gives CDR1 MNHEY, CDR2 SVGEGT. Trimming stripped 2 bases from V and 10 bases from J, with 9 bases between. This CDR3 has 12 residues. CDR3 sequence reads: CASSYTRKEQFF. The CDR3 DNA reads TGTGCCAGCAGTTACACTCGGAAGGAGCAGTTCTTC.

The rearrangement uses TRBV7-9 and TRBJ2-1; 16 nucleotides agree with TRBD2. The CDR3 totals 19 residues. Germline V lookup: CDR1 SEHNR, CDR2 FQNEAQ (reference sequence). After removal of 5 bases from V and 0 bases from J, the junction contained 7 bases not matched to a gene. CDR3 nucleotide sequence: TGTGCCAGCAGCGCCGGGACTAGCGGGAGGGTAAGCTCCTACAATGAGCAGTTCTTC. Protein: CASSAGTSGRVSSYNEQFF.

Many counts were recorded for this clonotype. The chain uses TRBV29-1 and TRBJ2-1; D may be TRBD1 or TRBD2 (6 bases each). V was pared by 6 bases and J by 0 bases, with 21 bases between. CDR3 length: 17 amino acids. Germline lookup yields CDR1 SQVTM and CDR2 ANQGSEA. In nucleotides, the CDR3 is TGCAGCGTCTCCGGGGGCCGCCGGGAGAGCTCCTACAATGAGCAGTTCTTC. Translation gives CSVSGGRRESSYNEQFF.

This chain uses TRBV19 with TRBJ2-1, with a weak D call TRBD2 (5 bases). Germline V CDR1 and CDR2: LNHDA, SQIVND (reference sequence). V was pared by 4 bases and J by 0 bases, with 10 bases between. This CDR3 is built from 15 residues. This chain's CDR3 is CASSTGKSSYNEQFF. Here the CDR3 DNA reads TGTGCCAGTAGTACCGGGAAGAGCTCCTACAATGAGCAGTTCTTC. Combining the CDR3 with reference TRBV19 and TRBJ2-1 gives the whole variable domain DGGITQSPKYLFRKEGQNVTLSCEQNLNHDAMYWYRQDPGQGLRLIYYSQIVNDFQKGDIAEGYSVSREKKESFPLTVTSAQKNPTAFYLCASSTGKSSYNEQFFGPGTRLTVL.

J is TRBJ2-3 and V is TRBV29-1; TRBD2 aligns across 8 bases. The CDR3 consists of 15 residues. J lost 5 bases, V lost 4 bases, and 11 bases had no gene match. Germline V gene sequence: CDR1 SQVTM, CDR2 ANQGSEA. The CDR3 spells CSVAKRAGEGDTQYF. The CDR3 nucleotides read TGCAGCGTTGCAAAGCGAGCGGGAGAAGGAGATACGCAGTATTTT.

This clonotype was counted a few times. The V gene is TRBV7-9, the J gene TRBJ2-1, with 7 bases matching TRBD1. Losses at the gene ends were 3 bases for V and 2 bases for J; bases not matched to a gene: 7. The CDR3 has 16 amino acids. The germline V gene encodes CDR1 SEHNR and CDR2 FQNEAQ (reference sequence). The CDR3 sequence is CASSFPRQGPYNEQFF. CDR3 nucleotide sequence: TGTGCCAGCAGCTTCCCCAGACAGGGACCCTACAATGAGCAGTTCTTC.

The chain employs TRBV28 and TRBJ2-2; TRBD1 matches 7 bases. V was clipped by 3 bases and J by 3 bases; unmatched bases: 7. Germline CDR1 reads MDHEN; CDR2 reads SYDVKM. This CDR3 comprises 16 residues. CDR3 protein: CASSFRGGSHTGELFF. In nucleotides, the CDR3 is TGTGCCAGCAGTTTTAGAGGGGGCAGTCACACCGGGGAGCTGTTTTTT.

About this clonotype: It differs at one base from a far larger clone, so likely a read error. J is TRBJ2-2 and V is TRBV7-9, with no clear D. This CDR3 comprises 14 residues. The V and J ends lost 5 bases and 1 base respectively, with 8 bases between them. The germline CDR1 and CDR2 sequences are SEHNR and FQNEAQ (reference sequence). CDR3 amino acids: CASSAHQNTGELFF. The CDR3 DNA reads TGTGCCAGCAGCGCGCACCAGAACACCGGGGAGCTGTTTTTT. The whole variable domain, remainder taken from reference TRBV7-9 and TRBJ2-2, is DTGVSQNPRHKITKRGQNVTFRCDPISEHNRLYWYRQTLGQGPEFLTYFQNEAQLEKSRLLSDRFSAERPKGSFSTLEIQRTEQGDSAMYLCASSAHQNTGELFFGEGSRLTVL.

The rearrangement joins TRBV6-1 to TRBJ1-2, with D maybe TRBD1 (5 bases). The CDR3 loop spans 15 amino acids. Germline assignment: CDR1 MNHNS and CDR2 SASEGT. V was clipped by 6 bases and J by 0 bases, with 14 bases between them. As DNA, the CDR3 is TGTGCCAGCAGCCACGGGACTAGGACTAACTATGGCTACACCTTC. Amino acid sequence: CASSHGTRTNYGYTF.

The gene calls are TRBV20-1 and TRBJ1-6; possibly TRBD1 for D (6 bases). The V and J ends lost 4 bases and 11 bases respectively, with 12 bases between them. CDR3 length: 12 amino acids. CDR1 is DFQATT, CDR2 SNEGSKA, per germline (reference sequence). The CDR3 region is CSAKPRGTPLHF. The CDR3 DNA reads TGCAGTGCTAAACCTAGGGGGACACCCCTCCACTTT.

This clonotype came up many times. The DNA of the CDR3 is TGTGCCAGCAGTACACCTACCGGGAGGGGCTACGAGCAGTACTTC. Translation gives CASSTPTGRGYEQYF. The V and J genes are TRBV28 and TRBJ2-7, with TRBD2 matching 8 bases. This CDR3 contains 15 residues. Germline V gene sequence: CDR1 MDHEN, CDR2 SYDVKM. The ends lost 5 bases at V and 3 bases at J; junction bases unmatched: 9.

This clonotype was found many times. The rearrangement links TRBV6-1 to TRBJ2-5; D is perhaps TRBD1 (6 bases). The CDR3 has 14 residues. Germline CDR1 reads MNHNS; CDR2 reads SASEGT. The V and J ends lost 6 bases and 3 bases respectively, with 14 bases between them. The CDR3 spells CASSWSGQKETQYF. CDR3 coding DNA: TGTGCCAGCAGCTGGTCGGGACAAAAAGAGACCCAGTACTTC.

This clonotype was seen a few times. The genes are TRBV9 and TRBJ2-3, with D possibly matching TRBD2 (6 bases). CDR1 and CDR2 (germline): SGDLS, YYNGEE. Trimming took off 3 bases at V and 2 bases at J, with 13 bases between the two ends. The CDR3 contains 15 residues. The CDR3 sequence: CASSGLGGSTDTQYF. The CDR3 DNA reads TGTGCCAGCAGCGGATTGGGGGGTTCCACAGATACGCAGTATTTT.

This clonotype was recorded at least ten times. The chain carries TRBV7-8 and TRBJ2-7; TRBD2 aligns across 9 bases. The V gene end was trimmed by 1 base and the J gene end by 0 bases; junction bases not matched to a gene: 4. Per the germline V gene, CDR1 is SGHVS and CDR2 is FQNEAQ. The CDR3 has 16 amino acids. The CDR3 loop is CASSLGQRGASYEQYF. DNA for the CDR3: TGTGCCAGCAGCTTAGGTCAGCGGGGGGCCTCCTACGAGCAGTACTTC.

V and J are TRBV9 and TRBJ2-3; 13 nucleotides align to TRBD2. The CDR3 has 18 amino acids. Germline loops: CDR1 SGDLS, CDR2 YYNGEE. With V trimmed by 1 base and J by 1 base, 6 bases remained unmatched. CDR3 loop: CASSVWTSGSWGTDTQYF. CDR3 nucleotides: TGTGCCAGCAGCGTATGGACTAGCGGGAGTTGGGGCACAGATACGCAGTATTTT.

This clonotype was seen ten or more times. The chain recombines TRBV7-9 with TRBJ2-3; TRBD1 matches 9 bases. Germline assignment: CDR1 SEHNR and CDR2 FQNEAQ (reference sequence). The CDR3 contains 12 residues. V lost 5 bases, J lost 14 bases, and 8 bases stayed unmatched. CDR3 nucleotide sequence: TGTGCCAGCAGCCCGCCGGCGGGACAGGGGTATTTT. Protein: CASSPPAGQGYF.